The rows below give T cell receptor beta chains drawn from one sample of a study of CD8 T cells in Susac syndrome. TCRdb re-analysed the immunoSEQ multiplex PCR reads in MiXCR, keeping a single row per CDR3 protein. The sample carries around 180,000 distinct CDR3 sequences, around 95% recorded once. Source material: CD4+ T cells from PBMCs. The receptors derive from a human donor with multiple sclerosis. CDR3s include the opening cysteine and the closing phenylalanine or tryptophan. Fields, in order: V gene, D gene, CDR3 protein. D genes are given only for firm matches.

v_gene: TRBV11-1
d_gene: -
CDR3aa: CASSFGTVSYTF

v_gene: TRBV27
d_gene: -
CDR3aa: CASSFRPYNEQFF

v_gene: TRBV7-3
d_gene: -
CDR3aa: CASSSSVWDEQFF

v_gene: TRBV20-1
d_gene: -
CDR3aa: CSARDIRGGGTDTQYF

v_gene: TRBV7-2
d_gene: TRBD2
CDR3aa: CASSGSSGVSYEQYF

v_gene: TRBV9
d_gene: -
CDR3aa: CASSVVPGDTGELFF

v_gene: TRBV30
d_gene: -
CDR3aa: CAWIDPPPLNFYGYTF

v_gene: TRBV30
d_gene: TRBD1
CDR3aa: CAWSPGQGGEEKLFF

v_gene: TRBV6-2/TRBV6-3
d_gene: TRBD2
CDR3aa: CASSPWVAGPTDTQYF

v_gene: TRBV20-1
d_gene: TRBD2
CDR3aa: CSAPKGRDEQYF

v_gene: TRBV29-1
d_gene: -
CDR3aa: CSVEDPTLITGGGYTF

v_gene: TRBV3-1
d_gene: -
CDR3aa: CASSQSTGNTEAFF

v_gene: TRBV4-2
d_gene: -
CDR3aa: CASSQGNEKLFF

v_gene: TRBV20-1
d_gene: TRBD2
CDR3aa: CSARPGLAENIQYF

v_gene: TRBV7-3
d_gene: -
CDR3aa: CASRSGSGGETQYF

v_gene: TRBV20-1
d_gene: -
CDR3aa: CSARRAGTADNQPQHF

v_gene: TRBV7-2
d_gene: -
CDR3aa: CASSLDSAGNQPQHF

v_gene: TRBV11-2
d_gene: TRBD1
CDR3aa: CASSTGDRVLFSYEQYF

v_gene: TRBV4-3
d_gene: -
CDR3aa: CASSQDLVYEQYF

v_gene: TRBV12-3/TRBV12-4
d_gene: TRBD2
CDR3aa: CASSLAPSGGVTDTQYF

v_gene: TRBV28
d_gene: -
CDR3aa: CASSPIRGPPLF

v_gene: TRBV30
d_gene: -
CDR3aa: CAWSASETQYF

v_gene: TRBV27
d_gene: TRBD1
CDR3aa: CASSVGQGGYGYTF

v_gene: TRBV12-3/TRBV12-4
d_gene: TRBD1
CDR3aa: CASSQQGDRNQPQHF

v_gene: TRBV9
d_gene: -
CDR3aa: CASSVDPGSYEQYF

v_gene: TRBV5-1
d_gene: -
CDR3aa: CASSGGDIQETQYF

v_gene: TRBV5-4
d_gene: -
CDR3aa: CASSPDRAYEQYF

v_gene: TRBV20-1
d_gene: -
CDR3aa: CSARDRQYRAFF

v_gene: TRBV29-1
d_gene: -
CDR3aa: CSVEGVGTRRGGYTF

v_gene: TRBV12-3/TRBV12-4
d_gene: -
CDR3aa: CASSPGFEQYF

v_gene: TRBV6-2/TRBV6-3
d_gene: -
CDR3aa: CASNWETQYF

v_gene: TRBV20-1
d_gene: -
CDR3aa: CSAPWTEETQYF

v_gene: TRBV7-9
d_gene: -
CDR3aa: CASSFVPGADTQYF

v_gene: TRBV20-1
d_gene: -
CDR3aa: CSAMARGGGYTF

v_gene: TRBV6-2/TRBV6-3
d_gene: -
CDR3aa: CASSYRGTLAKNIQYF

v_gene: TRBV27
d_gene: -
CDR3aa: CASSLVGVYEQYF

v_gene: TRBV7-3
d_gene: -
CDR3aa: CASSFRSNREQFF

v_gene: TRBV20-1
d_gene: TRBD1
CDR3aa: CSAIQGARVTEAFF

v_gene: TRBV10-3
d_gene: TRBD1
CDR3aa: CAIKGQGVPGVLFF

v_gene: TRBV7-2
d_gene: -
CDR3aa: CASSLGSATGELFF

v_gene: TRBV21-1
d_gene: -
CDR3aa: CASRASEQFF

v_gene: TRBV5-4
d_gene: TRBD1
CDR3aa: CASSLAGGGSEAFF

v_gene: TRBV20-1
d_gene: -
CDR3aa: CSARKQGIPTYGYTF

v_gene: TRBV15
d_gene: -
CDR3aa: CATSREQNSPLHF

v_gene: TRBV20-1
d_gene: -
CDR3aa: CSARDGSPGADQPQHF

v_gene: TRBV5-1
d_gene: -
CDR3aa: CASSLSQGETEAFF

v_gene: TRBV19
d_gene: -
CDR3aa: CASSIDLSLNEKLFF

v_gene: TRBV24-1
d_gene: TRBD1
CDR3aa: CATSQGQGTGELFF

v_gene: TRBV4-3
d_gene: TRBD1
CDR3aa: CASSRDRVSSYEQYF